Below are 26 T cell receptor beta chains sequenced from a single sample in a study of blood T cells in healthy people across ages. The use of a sample-barcoded 5' primer and a J-beta primer mix characterized a second PCR of roughly 6 to 11 cycles. TCRdb used MiXCR to reprocess the 5' RACE reads, holding one entry per CDR3 protein. The repertoire holds approximately 880,000 distinct CDR3 sequences, 40% to 60% seen once, with 10% to 15% in the top ten. The sequenced material came from blood. These receptors originate from a man aged 25 to 45 in good health.

This clonotype has more than one count but fewer than ten. V gene TRBV28 combines with J gene TRBJ2-3; D gene ambiguous. Trimming left V 7 bases short and J 5 bases short, with 16 bases between. Germline lookup yields CDR1 MDHEN and CDR2 SYDVKM. CDR3 length: 14 residues. This CDR3 reads CASTDVGVEDTQYF. CDR3 coding DNA: TGTGCCAGCACCGACGTGGGTGTAGAAGATACGCAGTATTTT.

This chain joins TRBV20-1 and TRBJ1-2; 9 nucleotides match TRBD1. The CDR3 has 15 residues. Trimming took 2 bases from V and 1 from J; bases not matched to a gene: 5. Germline CDR1 and CDR2: DFQATT and SNEGSKA (reference sequence). CDR3 amino acids: CSARIGQGHNYGYTF. CDR3 sequence (DNA): TGCAGTGCTAGAATAGGACAGGGGCATAACTATGGCTACACCTTC.

The rearrangement uses TRBV6-1 and TRBJ2-1; TRBD2 matches 7 bases. Germline V gives CDR1 MNHNS, CDR2 SASEGT. The CDR3 length is 14 residues. The junction had 7 bases not matched to a gene; V was cut back by 7 bases and J by 4 bases. This CDR3 is CASMEASGYNEQFF. The DNA for the CDR3 is TGTGCCAGCATGGAGGCTAGCGGTTACAATGAGCAGTTCTTC.

This clonotype occurred a few times. V and J are TRBV20-1 and TRBJ2-7; 11 bases match TRBD1. The V gene end was trimmed by 2 bases and the J gene end by 2 bases; junction bases not matched to a gene: 2. The CDR3 runs to 14 residues. The V gene's germline CDR1 is DFQATT and CDR2 SNEGSKA (reference sequence). The CDR3 protein is CSARRDRGTYEQYF. The CDR3 DNA follows: TGCAGTGCTAGACGGGACAGGGGGACCTACGAGCAGTACTTC.

The genes are TRBV24-1 and TRBJ2-3; 8 bases map to TRBD1. V gave up 4 bases and J gave up 0 bases; unmatched junction bases: 5. CDR3 length equals 16 residues. CDR1 and CDR2 (germline): KGHDR, SFDVKD. Written as DNA, the CDR3 is TGTGCCACCAGTGAAACCGGGACAGGCAGCACAGATACGCAGTATTTT. It codes for CATSETGTGSTDTQYF.

This chain uses TRBV7-2 with TRBJ2-5; D may be TRBD1 (6 bases). This CDR3 is built from 13 residues. Looked up from germline, CDR1 is SGHTA and CDR2 is FQGNSA. Trimming stripped 5 bases from V and 2 bases from J, with 9 bases between. The CDR3 DNA reads as TGTGCCAGCAGCACAGGGACGCAAGAGACCCAGTACTTC. This encodes CASSTGTQETQYF.

The chain couples TRBV13 to TRBJ1-1, with 7 bases matching TRBD1. CDR1 is PRHDT, CDR2 FYEKMQ, per germline (reference sequence). V lost 8 bases and J lost 5; bases outside the gene matches: 14. The CDR3 runs 15 residues. CDR3 sequence reads: CASLKTRTGLTEAFF. The CDR3 region has the DNA TGTGCCAGCTTGAAGACTCGGACAGGTCTGACTGAAGCTTTCTTT. Full variable domain (outside the CDR3, taken from reference TRBV13 and TRBJ1-1): AAGVIQSPRHLIKEKRETATLKCYPIPRHDTVYWYQQGPGQDPQFLISFYEKMQSDKGSIPDRFSAQQFSDYHSELNMSSLELGDSALYFCASLKTRTGLTEAFFGQGTRLTVV.

The table lists this clonotype with a few counts. CDR3 amino acids: CSASPSGAGNQPQHF. Here the CDR3 DNA reads TGCAGTGCTAGTCCCTCAGGGGCTGGCAATCAGCCCCAGCATTTT. The V and J genes are TRBV20-1 and TRBJ1-5, with a tentative D call TRBD1 (6 bases). The CDR3 contains 15 residues. Trimming cost V 3 bases and J 2 bases, with 14 bases left between them. Germline CDR1 is DFQATT and CDR2 is SNEGSKA (reference sequence).

In its sample, this clonotype was seen a few times. The chain is built from TRBV3-1 and TRBJ2-5; 7 nucleotides match TRBD1. The germline gives CDR1 LGHDT, CDR2 YNNKEL (reference sequence). The CDR3 covers 14 residues. J lost 5 bases, V lost 6 bases, and 9 bases had no gene match. The CDR3 DNA reads as TGTGCCAGCAGAGACACAGGGGCCAAGGAGACCCAGTACTTC. It specifies CASRDTGAKETQYF.

This clonotype has just a few counts. With a much larger clone just one base away, this may be a read error. The chain recombines TRBV3-1 with TRBJ2-5, with D maybe TRBD1 (6 bases). Trimming stripped 3 bases from V and 11 bases from J, with 25 bases between. Germline V gene data show CDR1 as LGHDT and CDR2 as YNNKEL (reference sequence). The CDR3 is 16 amino acids. The CDR3 nucleotides are TGTGCCAGCAGCCACCTTATCTCGACAGGATCCAATGAGCAGTACTTC. This gives the protein CASSHLISTGSNEQYF.

The chain is built from TRBV6-2 or TRBV6-3 and TRBJ2-7; no reliable D call. CDR3 size: 11 residues. Trimming left V 6 bases short and J 7 bases short, with 10 bases between. Germline V CDR1 and CDR2: MNHEY, SVGEGT. CDR3 nucleotide sequence: TGTGCCAGCAGCCCTACGAGGGAGCAGTACTTC. Translated, it gives CASSPTREQYF.

The chain joins TRBV7-2 to TRBJ2-7; TRBD1 is a possible D gene (6 bases). The J call is in doubt because the DNA end fits TRBJ2-5 better. CDR1 is SGHTA, CDR2 FQGNSA, per germline. The CDR3 totals 14 residues. The CDR3 loop reads CASSPTGIRETQYF. The CDR3 bases are TGTGCCAGCAGCCCTACAGGGATAAGGGAGACCCAGTACTTC.

With regard to this clonotype: This may be a read error: a much more frequent sequence differs by one nucleotide. J is TRBJ1-1 and V is TRBV7-9, with a tentative D call TRBD1 (5 bases). This CDR3 contains 13 residues. Germline assignment: CDR1 SEHNR and CDR2 FQNEAQ (reference sequence). Between the trimmed V and J ends, which lost 1 base and 4 bases, there was a span of 7 bases. CDR3 DNA: TGTGCCAGCAGCTTAGTAGGGGTCACTGAAGCTTTCTTT. This codes for CASSLVGVTEAFF.

This chain uses TRBV29-1 with TRBJ2-5; 8 bases are shared with TRBD2. The ends lost 3 bases at V and 6 bases at J; junction bases unmatched: 3. The CDR3 consists of 12 residues. CDR1 SQVTM and CDR2 ANQGSEA come from the germline V gene. CDR3 in DNA: TGCAGCGTTGACGGGGGGGCGCAGACCCAGTACTTC. Amino acid sequence: CSVDGGAQTQYF.

This clonotype was detected only a few times. The chain is built from TRBV18 and TRBJ1-2, with 10 bases identical to TRBD1. From germline, CDR1 is KGHSH and CDR2 LQKENI. With V trimmed by 3 bases and J by 2 bases, 3 bases remained unmatched. The CDR3 is made up of 15 amino acids. CDR3 region: CASSPLGQGNYGYTF. Written as DNA, the CDR3 is TGTGCCAGCTCACCTTTGGGACAGGGGAACTATGGCTACACCTTC.

The rearrangement joins TRBV10-3 to TRBJ2-3; 10 nucleotides line up with TRBD2. The CDR3 covers 16 residues. Germline V gene data show CDR1 as ENHRY and CDR2 as SYGVKD. The V segment lost 0 bases and the J segment 0 bases; nucleotides outside the gene matches: 0. CDR3 region: CAISESLAGSTDTQYF. The CDR3, as DNA: TGTGCCATCAGTGAGTCACTAGCGGGGAGCACAGATACGCAGTATTTT.

This rearrangement joins TRBV20-1 to TRBJ1-6; D gene uncertain. CDR1 DFQATT and CDR2 SNEGSKA come from the germline V gene (reference sequence). V was trimmed by 0 bases and J by 0 bases, leaving 6 bases between them. This CDR3 spans 15 amino acids. The CDR3 DNA reads TGCAGTGCTAGAGATACTAGCTCCTATAATTCACCCCTCCACTTT. It yields the protein CSARDTSSYNSPLHF.

The V call is TRBV4-1, the J call TRBJ1-4, with D uncertain. Between the trimmed V and J ends, which lost 1 base and 5 bases, there was a span of 11 bases. This CDR3 comprises 15 residues. CDR1 MGHRA and CDR2 YSYEKL come from the germline V gene. The CDR3 protein is CASSQVATANEKLFF. As DNA, the CDR3 is TGCGCCAGCAGCCAAGTGGCAACAGCAAATGAAAAACTGTTTTTT.

The genes are TRBV15 and TRBJ2-7, with D possibly TRBD2 on 5 matching bases. V lost 1 base, J lost 6 bases, and 40 bases lay in between. The CDR3 length is 23 residues. Germline V lookup: CDR1 LNHNV, CDR2 YYDKDF (reference sequence). The CDR3 loop reads CATSRAGVNLLRDTSLGSGEQYF. CDR3 coding DNA: TGTGCCACCAGCAGAGCAGGAGTGAATTTGCTTCGGGATACATCGTTGGGGAGTGGCGAGCAGTACTTC.

The chain links TRBV20-1 to TRBJ2-3; tentatively, D is TRBD2 (7 bases). The V gene's germline CDR1 is DFQATT and CDR2 SNEGSKA (reference sequence). Trimming pared 6 bases from V and 3 bases from J, leaving 16 bases between. This CDR3 has 14 residues. CDR3 residues: CSAPTGRGTDTQYF. The CDR3 DNA sequence: TGCAGTGCGCCAACAGGGAGGGGGACAGATACGCAGTATTTT.

This clonotype was counted at least ten times. J is TRBJ2-7 and V is TRBV3-1, with a tentative D call TRBD1 (5 bases). The germline CDR1 and CDR2 sequences are LGHDT and YNNKEL (reference sequence). The V end lost 5 bases, the J end lost 2 bases, and 10 bases lay between the germline ends. The CDR3 contains 13 residues. The CDR3 region has the DNA TGTGCCAGCAGCTTAGCCAGGGCCTACGAGCAGTACTTC. Translating gives CASSLARAYEQYF.

A word on this clonotype: Mismatch with germline at one junction end may stem from a read error. The V call is TRBV27, the J call TRBJ2-5; 11 positions match TRBD2. Germline V gives CDR1 MNHEY, CDR2 SMNVEV (reference sequence). The CDR3 is 16 residues long. CDR3: CTSSPSGGPGYNEQYF. CDR3 bases: TGTACCAGCAGTCCTAGCGGGGGGCCCGGGTACAATGAGCAGTACTTC.

The chain recombines TRBV29-1 with TRBJ2-4; tentatively, D is TRBD1 (9 bases). Deletions cut 0 bases from V and 5 bases from J, with 17 bases between. CDR3 size: 16 residues. The germline V gene has CDR1 SQVTM and CDR2 ANQGSEA. DNA for the CDR3: TGCAGCGTTGAAGATCAGGGACAGGGACTAGAAAACATTCAGTACTTC. Its translation is CSVEDQGQGLENIQYF.

This clonotype was observed once. The genes are TRBV4-1 and TRBJ2-7, with D perhaps matching TRBD1 or TRBD2 (5 bases each). This CDR3 spans 15 amino acids. Trimming shortened V by 4 bases and J by 0 bases, and 13 bases separated the two germline ends. CDR1 MGHRA and CDR2 YSYEKL come from the germline V gene. Written as DNA, the CDR3 is TGCGCCAGCAGCCCAAGAGGGGCTAGCTCCTACGAGCAGTACTTC. This codes for CASSPRGASSYEQYF.

This clonotype was counted a few times. This chain uses TRBV29-1 with TRBJ2-4; D remains unclear. The DNA end favors TRBJ2-7, so the J call may be wrong. CDR1 is SQVTM, CDR2 ANQGSEA, per germline. The CDR3 consists of 12 residues. CDR3 sequence reads: CSVRLSGDEQYF. For the CDR3, the DNA is TGCAGCGTTCGGCTCTCTGGAGACGAGCAGTACTTC.

The sample holds a few counts of this clonotype. This chain connects TRBV29-1 to TRBJ2-7, with a weak D call TRBD1 (6 bases). This CDR3 comprises 12 residues. Germline values: CDR1 SQVTM, CDR2 ANQGSEA. Deletions cut 7 bases from V and 5 bases from J, with 15 bases between. Here the CDR3 reads CSGQGLRNEQYF. Written as DNA, the CDR3 is TGCAGCGGGCAGGGGTTAAGAAACGAGCAGTACTTC.